This TCR beta chain was sequenced in a study of PD-1 blockade in classical Hodgkin lymphoma. Per germline, CDR1 PRHDT and CDR2 FYEKMQ (reference sequence). Trimming cost V 5 bases and J 0 bases; bases outside gene matches: 14. This CDR3 region has 18 residues. The sample holds a few counts of this clone. Sequenced by immunoSEQ multiplex PCR; TCRdb stores in-frame clones only, minus some. The table records around 45,000 clones, approximately 79% of them present only once. All trial patients relapsed after autologous stem cell transplantation. The sequencing used peripheral blood mononuclear cells (PBMCs), collected before the second cycle of nivolumab. The chain carries TRBV13 and TRBJ1-1, with 8 bases lining up with TRBD1. The sequence derives from a human donor with classical Hodgkin lymphoma. The DNA for the CDR3 is TGTGCCAGCAGCATCACAACCGGGACAGGTTCGATGAACACTGAAGCTTTCTTT. Translation: CASSITTGTGSMNTEAFF.